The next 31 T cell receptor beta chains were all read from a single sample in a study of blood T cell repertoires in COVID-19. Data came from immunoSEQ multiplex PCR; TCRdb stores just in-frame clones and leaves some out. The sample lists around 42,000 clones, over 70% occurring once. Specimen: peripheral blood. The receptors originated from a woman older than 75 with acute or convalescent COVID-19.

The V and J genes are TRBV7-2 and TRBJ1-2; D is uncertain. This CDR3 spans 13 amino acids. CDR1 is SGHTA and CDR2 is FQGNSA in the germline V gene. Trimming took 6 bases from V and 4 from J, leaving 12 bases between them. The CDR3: CASRAGRSYGYTF. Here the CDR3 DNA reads TGTGCCAGCAGAGCGGGGAGATCCTATGGCTACACCTTC.

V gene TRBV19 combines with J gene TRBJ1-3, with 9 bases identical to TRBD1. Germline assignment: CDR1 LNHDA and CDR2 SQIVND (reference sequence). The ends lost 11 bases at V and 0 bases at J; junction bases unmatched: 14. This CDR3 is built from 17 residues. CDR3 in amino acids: CASTGGPLLFSGNTIYF. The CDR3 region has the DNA TGTGCCTCGACAGGGGGACCGCTTCTATTCTCTGGAAACACCATATATTTT.

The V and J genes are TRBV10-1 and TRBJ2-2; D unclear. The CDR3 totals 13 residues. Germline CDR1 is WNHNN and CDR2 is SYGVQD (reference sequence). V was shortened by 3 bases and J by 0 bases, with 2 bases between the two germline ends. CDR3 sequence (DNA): TGCGCCAGCAGTGACACGAACACCGGGGAGCTGTTTTTT. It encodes CASSDTNTGELFF.

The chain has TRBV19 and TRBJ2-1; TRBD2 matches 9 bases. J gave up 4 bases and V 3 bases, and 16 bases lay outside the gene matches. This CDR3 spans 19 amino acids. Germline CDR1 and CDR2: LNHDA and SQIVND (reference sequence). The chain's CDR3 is CASSIEGGPGLAQYNEQFF. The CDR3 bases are TGTGCCAGTAGTATTGAGGGGGGACCGGGACTAGCTCAGTACAATGAGCAGTTCTTC.

DNA for the CDR3: TGTGCCAGCAGCCCTGCGGACGGGAGGCCCCTCCACTTT. It encodes CASSPADGRPLHF. The chain is built from TRBV5-6 and TRBJ1-6; D unclear. The V and J ends lost 4 bases and 13 bases respectively, with 15 bases between them. Germline CDR1 SGHDT, CDR2 YYEEEE. The CDR3 is 13 amino acids.

CDR3 sequence (DNA): TGTGCCAGCAGCCTAGTCGGGACAGGGTTTTACAATGAGCAGTTCTTC. This codes for CASSLVGTGFYNEQFF. This chain uses TRBV7-2 with TRBJ2-1, with TRBD1 matching 9 bases. With 5 bases clipped from V and 4 bases from J, the junction kept 9 bases outside the gene matches. The germline CDR1 and CDR2 sequences are SGHTA and FQGNSA. The CDR3 runs to 16 residues. Full variable domain (rest looked up from reference TRBV7-2 and TRBJ2-1): GAGVSQSPSNKVTEKGKDVELRCDPISGHTALYWYRQSLGQGLEFLIYFQGNSAPDKSGLPSDRFSAERTGGSVSTLTIQRTQQEDSAVYLCASSLVGTGFYNEQFFGPGTRLTVL.

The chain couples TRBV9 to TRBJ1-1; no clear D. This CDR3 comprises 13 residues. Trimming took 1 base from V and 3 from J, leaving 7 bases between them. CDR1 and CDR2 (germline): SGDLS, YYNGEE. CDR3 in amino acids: CASSVSQDTEAFF. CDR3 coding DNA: TGTGCCAGCAGCGTATCGCAGGACACTGAAGCTTTCTTT.

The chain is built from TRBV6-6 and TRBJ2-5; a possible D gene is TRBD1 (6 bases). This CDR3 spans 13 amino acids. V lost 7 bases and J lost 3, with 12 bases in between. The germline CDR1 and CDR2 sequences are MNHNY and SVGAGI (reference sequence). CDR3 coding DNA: TGTGCCAGCAAATCGGACAGAAAAGAGACCCAGTACTTC. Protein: CASKSDRKETQYF.

The CDR3 nucleotides are TGTGCCAGCACGGGCGGGAGGAGGAACGATAGGGACAATGAGCAGTTCTTC. It translates to CASTGGRRNDRDNEQFF. The chain recombines TRBV7-9 with TRBJ2-1, with 8 bases aligning to TRBD2. CDR1 is SEHNR, CDR2 FQNEAQ, per germline (reference sequence). Losses at the gene ends were 7 bases for V and 5 bases for J; bases not matched to a gene: 16. The CDR3 covers 17 residues.

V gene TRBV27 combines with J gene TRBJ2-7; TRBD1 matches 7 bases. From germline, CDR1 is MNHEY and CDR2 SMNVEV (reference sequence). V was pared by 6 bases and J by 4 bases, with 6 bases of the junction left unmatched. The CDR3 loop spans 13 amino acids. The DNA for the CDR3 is TGTGCCAGCAGGGGGACAGCAAAATACGAGCAGTACTTC. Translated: CASRGTAKYEQYF.

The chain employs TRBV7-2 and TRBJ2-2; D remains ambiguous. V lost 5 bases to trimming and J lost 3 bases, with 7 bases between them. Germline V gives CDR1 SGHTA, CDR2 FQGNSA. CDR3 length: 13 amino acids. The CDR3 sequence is CASSPSYTGELFF. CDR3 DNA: TGTGCCAGCAGCCCGAGTTACACCGGGGAGCTGTTTTTT.

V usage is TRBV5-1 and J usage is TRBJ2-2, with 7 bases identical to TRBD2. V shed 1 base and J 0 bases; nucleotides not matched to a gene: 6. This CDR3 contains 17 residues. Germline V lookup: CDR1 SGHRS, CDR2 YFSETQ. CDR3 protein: CASSLIGGRANTGELFF. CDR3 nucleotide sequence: TGCGCCAGCAGCTTGATCGGCGGGAGAGCGAACACCGGGGAGCTGTTTTTT.

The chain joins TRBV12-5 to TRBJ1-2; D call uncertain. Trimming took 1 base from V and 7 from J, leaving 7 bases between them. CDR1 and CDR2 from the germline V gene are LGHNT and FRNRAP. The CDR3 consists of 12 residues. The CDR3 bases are TGTGCTAGTGGTTTGGCCGGGTCTGGCTACACCTTC. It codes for CASGLAGSGYTF.

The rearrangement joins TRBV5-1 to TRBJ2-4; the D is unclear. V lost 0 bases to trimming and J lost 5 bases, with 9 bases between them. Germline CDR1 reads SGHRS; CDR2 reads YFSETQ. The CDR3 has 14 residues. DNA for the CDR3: TGCGCCAGCAGCTTGGGAGAGTTTGAAAACATTCAGTACTTC. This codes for CASSLGEFENIQYF.

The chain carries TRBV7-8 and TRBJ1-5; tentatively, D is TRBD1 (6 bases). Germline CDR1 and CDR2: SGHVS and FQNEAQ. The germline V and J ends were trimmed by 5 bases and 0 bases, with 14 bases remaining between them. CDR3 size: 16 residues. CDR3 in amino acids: CASSLEQGYSNQPQHF. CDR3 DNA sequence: TGTGCCAGCAGCCTAGAGCAGGGGTATAGCAATCAGCCCCAGCATTTT.

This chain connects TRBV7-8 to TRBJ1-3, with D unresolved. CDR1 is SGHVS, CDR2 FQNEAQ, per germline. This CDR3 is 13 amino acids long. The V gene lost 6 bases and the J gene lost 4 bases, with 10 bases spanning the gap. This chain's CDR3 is CASSPHEGNTIYF. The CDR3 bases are TGTGCCAGCAGTCCGCACGAGGGAAACACCATATATTTT.

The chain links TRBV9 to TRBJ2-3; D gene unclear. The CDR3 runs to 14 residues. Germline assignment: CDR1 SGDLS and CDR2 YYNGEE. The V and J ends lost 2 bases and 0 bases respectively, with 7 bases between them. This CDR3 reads CASSVARSTDTQYF. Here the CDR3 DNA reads TGTGCCAGCAGCGTGGCGAGGAGCACAGATACGCAGTATTTT.

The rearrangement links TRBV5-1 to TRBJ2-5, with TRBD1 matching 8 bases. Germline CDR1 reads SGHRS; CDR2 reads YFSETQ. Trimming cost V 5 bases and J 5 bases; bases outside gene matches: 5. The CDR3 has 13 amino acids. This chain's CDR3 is CASRGTGRETQYF. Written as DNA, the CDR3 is TGCGCCAGCAGAGGGACAGGCAGGGAGACCCAGTACTTC.

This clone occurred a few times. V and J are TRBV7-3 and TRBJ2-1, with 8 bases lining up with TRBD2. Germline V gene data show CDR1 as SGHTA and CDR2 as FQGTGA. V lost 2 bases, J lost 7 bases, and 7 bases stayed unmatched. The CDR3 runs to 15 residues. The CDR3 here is CASSLFSGSVNEQFF. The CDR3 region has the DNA TGTGCCAGCAGCTTATTCAGCGGGAGTGTGAATGAGCAGTTCTTC.

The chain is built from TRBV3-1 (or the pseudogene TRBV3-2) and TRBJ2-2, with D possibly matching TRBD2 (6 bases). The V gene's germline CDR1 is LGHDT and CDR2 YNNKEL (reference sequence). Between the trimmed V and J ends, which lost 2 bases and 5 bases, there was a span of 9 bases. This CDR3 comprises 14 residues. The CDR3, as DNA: TGTGCCAGCAGCCAAAGTAGCGGAACCGGGGAGCTGTTTTTT. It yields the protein CASSQSSGTGELFF.

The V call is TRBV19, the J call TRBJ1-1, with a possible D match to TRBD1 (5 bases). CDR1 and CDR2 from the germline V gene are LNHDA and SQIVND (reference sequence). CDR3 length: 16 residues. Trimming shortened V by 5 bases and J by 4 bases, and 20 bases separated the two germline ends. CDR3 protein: CASSLPWARGSTEAFF. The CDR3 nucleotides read TGTGCCAGTAGTCTCCCCTGGGCAAGGGGTAGCACTGAAGCTTTCTTT.

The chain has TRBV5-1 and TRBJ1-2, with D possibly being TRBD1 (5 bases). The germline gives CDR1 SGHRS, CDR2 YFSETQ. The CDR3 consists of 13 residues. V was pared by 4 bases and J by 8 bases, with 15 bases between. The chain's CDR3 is CASSTGPQGGYTF. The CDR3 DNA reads TGCGCCAGCAGCACTGGCCCCCAGGGAGGCTACACCTTC.

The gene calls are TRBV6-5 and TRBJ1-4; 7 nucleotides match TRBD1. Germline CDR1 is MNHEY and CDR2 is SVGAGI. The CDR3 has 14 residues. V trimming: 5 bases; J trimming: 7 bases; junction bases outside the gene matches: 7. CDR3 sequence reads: CASSHRGLGEKLFF. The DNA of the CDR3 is TGTGCCAGCAGTCACAGGGGACTAGGTGAAAAACTGTTTTTT.

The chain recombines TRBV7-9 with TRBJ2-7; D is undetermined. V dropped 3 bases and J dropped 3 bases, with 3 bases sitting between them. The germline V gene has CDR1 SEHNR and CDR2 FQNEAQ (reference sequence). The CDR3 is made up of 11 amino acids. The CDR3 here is CASSFIYEQYF. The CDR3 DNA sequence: TGTGCCAGCAGCTTTATCTACGAGCAGTACTTC.

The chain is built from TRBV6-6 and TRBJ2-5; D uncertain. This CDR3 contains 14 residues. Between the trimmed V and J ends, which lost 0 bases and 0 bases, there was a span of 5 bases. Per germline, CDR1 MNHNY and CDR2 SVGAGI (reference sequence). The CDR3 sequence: CASSYSQNQETQYF. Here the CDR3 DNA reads TGTGCCAGCAGTTACTCCCAGAACCAAGAGACCCAGTACTTC.

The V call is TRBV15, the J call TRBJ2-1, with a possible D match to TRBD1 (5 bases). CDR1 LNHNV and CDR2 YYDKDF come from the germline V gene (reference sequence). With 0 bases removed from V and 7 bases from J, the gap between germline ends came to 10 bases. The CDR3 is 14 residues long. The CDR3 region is CATSRERGHNEQFF. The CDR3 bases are TGTGCCACCAGCAGAGAAAGGGGCCATAATGAGCAGTTCTTC.

This chain's CDR3 is CASSGGLASYEQYF. The CDR3 nucleotides read TGTGCCAGCAGTGGGGGACTAGCGAGCTACGAGCAGTACTTC. This chain connects TRBV2 to TRBJ2-7; 10 nucleotides align to TRBD2. Trimming cost V 4 bases and J 3 bases; bases outside gene matches: 3. Germline V lookup: CDR1 SNHLY, CDR2 FYNNEI. CDR3 length equals 14 residues.

CDR3 amino acids: CASRRQGGPEAFF. CDR3 in DNA: TGTGCCAGCAGGCGACAGGGGGGCCCTGAAGCTTTCTTT. The chain joins TRBV12-3 or TRBV12-4 to TRBJ1-1, with TRBD1 matching over 9 bases. This CDR3 has 13 amino acids. Losses at the gene ends were 6 bases for V and 6 bases for J; bases not matched to a gene: 5.

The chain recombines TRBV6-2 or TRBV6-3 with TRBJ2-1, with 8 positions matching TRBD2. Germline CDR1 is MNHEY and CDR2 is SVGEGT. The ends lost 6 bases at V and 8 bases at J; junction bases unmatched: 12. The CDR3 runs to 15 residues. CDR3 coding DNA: TGTGCCAGCAGCCGTTCTAGCGGGTCGTGGGATGAGCAGTTCTTC. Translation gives CASSRSSGSWDEQFF.

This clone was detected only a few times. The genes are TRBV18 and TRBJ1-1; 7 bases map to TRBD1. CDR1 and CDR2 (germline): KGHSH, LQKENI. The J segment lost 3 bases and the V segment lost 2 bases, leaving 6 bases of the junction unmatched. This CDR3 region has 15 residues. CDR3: CASSPKGGGDTEAFF. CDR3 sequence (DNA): TGTGCCAGCTCACCAAAAGGGGGCGGGGACACTGAAGCTTTCTTT.

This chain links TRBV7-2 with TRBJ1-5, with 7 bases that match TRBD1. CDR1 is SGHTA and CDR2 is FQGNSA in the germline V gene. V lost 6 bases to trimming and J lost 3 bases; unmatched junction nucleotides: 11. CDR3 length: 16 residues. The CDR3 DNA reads TGTGCCAGCAGGGATTTGTGGACAGGCGACAATCAGCCCCAGCATTTT. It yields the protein CASRDLWTGDNQPQHF.